This T cell receptor beta chain stems from a study of blood T cells in healthy people across ages. PCR was performed a second time for about 7 to 11 cycles using a sample-barcoded 5' primer and a J-beta primer mix. TCRdb ran MiXCR on the 5' RACE reads and lists one entry per CDR3 protein. The sample yields approximately 770,000 distinct CDR3 sequences, 58% seen once. About this clonotype: Its antigen remains unidentified.

This CDR3 is 14 amino acids long. Per the germline V gene, CDR1 is SNHLY and CDR2 is FYNNEI. Germline trimming cut 4 bases from V and 6 bases from J; bases unmatched to any gene: 6. Study-wide results and caveats: Per million T cells, TCR beta diversity dropped about linearly as age rose.

The total RNA that was extracted per sample amounted to at least 5 micrograms. This TCR came from a young man in good health. Sequencing used blood. The chain has TRBV2 and TRBJ1-5; 7 bases are a match to TRBD1. CDR3 DNA: TGTGCCAGCAGTGGACAGGGCGGCAGTCAGCCCCAGCATTTT. Translated, it gives CASSGQGGSQPQHF. The variable domain in full, completed from reference TRBV2 and TRBJ1-5, reads EPEVTQTPSHQVTQMGQEVILRCVPISNHLYFYWYRQILGQKVEFLVSFYNNEISEKSEIFDDQFSVERPDGSNFTLKIRSTKLEDSAMYFCASSGQGGSQPQHFGDGTRLSIL.